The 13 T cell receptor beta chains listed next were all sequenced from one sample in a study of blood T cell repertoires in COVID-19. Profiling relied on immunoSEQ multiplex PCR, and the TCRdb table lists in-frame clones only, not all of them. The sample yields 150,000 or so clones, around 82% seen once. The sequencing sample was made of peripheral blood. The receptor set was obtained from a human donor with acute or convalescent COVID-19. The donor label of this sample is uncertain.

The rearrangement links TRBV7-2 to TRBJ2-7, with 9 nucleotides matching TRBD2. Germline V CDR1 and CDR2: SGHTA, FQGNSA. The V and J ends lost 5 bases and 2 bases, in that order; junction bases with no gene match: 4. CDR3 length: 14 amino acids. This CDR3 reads CASSLTSGPYEQYF. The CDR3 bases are TGTGCCAGCAGCCTGACTAGCGGACCCTACGAGCAGTACTTC. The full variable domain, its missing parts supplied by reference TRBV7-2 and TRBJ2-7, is GAGVSQSPSNKVTEKGKDVELRCDPISGHTALYWYRQSLGQGLEFLIYFQGNSAPDKSGLPSDRFSAERTGGSVSTLTIQRTQQEDSAVYLCASSLTSGPYEQYFGPGTRLTVT.

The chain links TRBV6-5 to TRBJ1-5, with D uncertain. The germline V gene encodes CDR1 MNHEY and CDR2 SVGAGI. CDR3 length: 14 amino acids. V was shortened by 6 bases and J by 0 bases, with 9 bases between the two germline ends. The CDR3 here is CASSGRNSNQPQHF. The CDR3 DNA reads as TGTGCCAGCAGCGGGAGGAATAGCAATCAGCCCCAGCATTTT.

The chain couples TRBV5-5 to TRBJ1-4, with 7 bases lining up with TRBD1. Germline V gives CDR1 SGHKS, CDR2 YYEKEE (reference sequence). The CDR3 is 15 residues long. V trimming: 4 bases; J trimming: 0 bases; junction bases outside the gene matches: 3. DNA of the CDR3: TGTGCCAGCAGCCCAGGACAGGCAACTAATGAAAAACTGTTTTTT. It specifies CASSPGQATNEKLFF.

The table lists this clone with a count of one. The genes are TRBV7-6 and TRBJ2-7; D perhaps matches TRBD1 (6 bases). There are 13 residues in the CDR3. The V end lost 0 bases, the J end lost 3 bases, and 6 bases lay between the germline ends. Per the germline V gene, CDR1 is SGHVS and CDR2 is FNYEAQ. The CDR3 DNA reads TGTGCCAGCAGCTTAGCGGACAGCTACGAGCAGTACTTC. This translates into CASSLADSYEQYF.

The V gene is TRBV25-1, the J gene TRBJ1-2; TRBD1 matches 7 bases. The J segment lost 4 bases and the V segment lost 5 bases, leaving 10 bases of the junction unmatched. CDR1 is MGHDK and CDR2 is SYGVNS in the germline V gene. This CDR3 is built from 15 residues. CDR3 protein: CASSSYRGEAYGYTF. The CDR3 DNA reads TGTGCCAGCAGTTCGTACAGGGGCGAGGCCTATGGCTACACCTTC.

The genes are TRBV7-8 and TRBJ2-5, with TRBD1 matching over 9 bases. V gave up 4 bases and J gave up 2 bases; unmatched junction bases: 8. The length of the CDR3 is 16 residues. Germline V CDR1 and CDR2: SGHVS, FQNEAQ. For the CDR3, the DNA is TGTGCCAGCAGCTCCTACAGGGGGCAACTTCAAGAGACCCAGTACTTC. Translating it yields CASSSYRGQLQETQYF.

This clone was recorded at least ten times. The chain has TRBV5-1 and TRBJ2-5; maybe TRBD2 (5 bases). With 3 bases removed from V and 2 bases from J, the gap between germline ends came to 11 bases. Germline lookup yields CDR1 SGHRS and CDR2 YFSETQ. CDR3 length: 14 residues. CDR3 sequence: CASSSGLRQETQYF. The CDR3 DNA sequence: TGCGCCAGCAGCTCTGGACTCCGGCAAGAGACCCAGTACTTC.

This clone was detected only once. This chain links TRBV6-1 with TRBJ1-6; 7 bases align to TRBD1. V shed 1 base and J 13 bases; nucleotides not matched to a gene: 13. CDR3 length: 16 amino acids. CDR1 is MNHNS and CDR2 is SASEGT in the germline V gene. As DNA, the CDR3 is TGTGCCAGCAGTGAAGAGGGGGGACAGTGGAGATCCCCCCTCCACTTT. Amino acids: CASSEEGGQWRSPLHF.

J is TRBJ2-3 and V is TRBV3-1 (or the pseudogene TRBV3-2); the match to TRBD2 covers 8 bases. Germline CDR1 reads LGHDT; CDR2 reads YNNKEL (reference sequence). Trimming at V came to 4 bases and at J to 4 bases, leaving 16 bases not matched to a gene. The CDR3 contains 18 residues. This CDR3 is CASSRVPTGGDGADTQYF. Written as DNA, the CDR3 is TGTGCCAGCAGCCGCGTCCCGACGGGGGGGGATGGGGCAGATACGCAGTATTTT.

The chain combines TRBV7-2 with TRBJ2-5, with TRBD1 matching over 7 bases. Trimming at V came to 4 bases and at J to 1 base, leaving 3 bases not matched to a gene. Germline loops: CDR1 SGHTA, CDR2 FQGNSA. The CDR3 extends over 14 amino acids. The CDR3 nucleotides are TGTGCCAGCAGCTCACAGGGGATCCAAGAGACCCAGTACTTC. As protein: CASSSQGIQETQYF.

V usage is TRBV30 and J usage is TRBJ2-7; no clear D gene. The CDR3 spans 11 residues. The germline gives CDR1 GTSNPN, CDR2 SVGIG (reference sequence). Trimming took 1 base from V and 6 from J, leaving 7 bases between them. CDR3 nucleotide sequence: TGTGCCTGGAGTGGTTACGGCGAGCAGTACTTC. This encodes CAWSGYGEQYF.

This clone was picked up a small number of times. The CDR3 loop is CASTGTGVVTEAFF. The CDR3 DNA reads TGTGCCAGCACGGGGACAGGGGTGGTCACTGAAGCTTTCTTT. The chain combines TRBV6-5 with TRBJ1-1, with 10 bases matching TRBD1. J lost 4 bases, V lost 7 bases, and 6 bases had no gene match. Germline assignment: CDR1 MNHEY and CDR2 SVGAGI. The CDR3 runs to 14 residues.

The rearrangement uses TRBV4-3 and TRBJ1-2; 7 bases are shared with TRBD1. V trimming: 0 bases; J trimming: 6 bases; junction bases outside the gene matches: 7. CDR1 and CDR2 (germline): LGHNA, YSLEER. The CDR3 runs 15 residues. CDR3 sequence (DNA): TGCGCCAGCAGCCAAGAAATAAAGACAGGGAATGGCTACACCTTC. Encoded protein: CASSQEIKTGNGYTF.